These 23 T cell receptor beta chains originate from one sample sequenced in a study of cytomegalovirus exposure and HLA in healthy donors. PCR involved 60 Vbeta and 13 Jbeta primers. Method: immunoSEQ multiplex PCR; TCRdb's copy keeps in-frame clones and lacks some. This sample has about 200,000 clones; roughly 81% occur once, and the top ten carry approximately 2%. The sequenced material came from PBMCs. Receptor source: a woman in her twenties or thirties in good health and CMV-seropositive.

This clone appeared a few times. The chain has TRBV30 and TRBJ1-3; D remains unclear. Trimming removed 3 bases from V and 4 bases from J, with 13 bases in between. The CDR3 consists of 14 residues. Germline V gives CDR1 GTSNPN, CDR2 SVGIG (reference sequence). For the CDR3, the DNA is TGTGCCTGGAGATCCAGGTCCAGAGGAAACACCATATATTTT. Its protein is CAWRSRSRGNTIYF.

This chain uses TRBV4-2 with TRBJ2-5; maybe TRBD1 (6 bases). The better agreement between TRBJ2-7 and the DNA end casts doubt on the J call. CDR1 and CDR2 (germline): LGHNA, YNFKEQ. The CDR3 is 16 residues long. CDR3 nucleotides: TGTGCCAGCAGCCAAGATGGGAGAGGGGGCTCCTACGAGCAGTACTTC. Amino acid sequence: CASSQDGRGGSYEQYF.

J is TRBJ2-7 and V is TRBV27; TRBD1 is a possible D gene (5 bases). The CDR3 is made up of 14 amino acids. Germline V gene data show CDR1 as MNHEY and CDR2 as SMNVEV (reference sequence). The V and J ends lost 4 bases and 5 bases respectively, with 15 bases between them. CDR3 sequence (DNA): TGTGCCAGCAGTTCCAGGCAGGGTCTCAACGAGCAGTACTTC. This encodes CASSSRQGLNEQYF.

The V call is TRBV4-3, the J call TRBJ2-5; 7 bases match TRBD2. Trimming removed 1 base from V and 2 bases from J; junction bases left unmatched: 13. This CDR3 has 18 residues. CDR1 and CDR2 from the germline V gene are LGHNA and YSLEER. The CDR3 reads CASSQALGTNQLQETQYF. The CDR3 DNA is TGCGCCAGCAGCCAAGCCCTCGGGACTAACCAGCTTCAAGAGACCCAGTACTTC.

This rearrangement joins TRBV7-6 to TRBJ2-5; TRBD1 aligns across 8 bases. The CDR3 extends over 14 amino acids. V dropped 5 bases and J dropped 4; count of bases not matched to a gene: 6. The germline gives CDR1 SGHVS, CDR2 FNYEAQ. The CDR3 loop reads CASSPRTGRETQYF. The DNA for the CDR3 is TGTGCCAGCAGCCCGCGGACAGGGAGAGAGACCCAGTACTTC.

In DNA form, the CDR3 reads TGTGCCATCAGTGGAAGGGCTAGCGGGGAGTACCAAGAGACCCAGTACTTC. Protein: CAISGRASGEYQETQYF. The genes are TRBV10-3 and TRBJ2-5; 9 bases are shared with TRBD2. CDR1 is ENHRY and CDR2 is SYGVKD in the germline V gene. CDR3 length equals 17 residues. Losses at the gene ends were 4 bases for V and 0 bases for J; bases not matched to a gene: 9.

The chain employs TRBV6-5 and TRBJ1-4; 8 nucleotides line up with TRBD1. The V gene's germline CDR1 is MNHEY and CDR2 SVGAGI. This CDR3 contains 15 residues. V shed 4 bases and J 11 bases; nucleotides not matched to a gene: 12. The CDR3 protein is CASSSVPGQGGKLFF. In DNA, the CDR3 is TGTGCCAGCAGTTCCGTCCCAGGACAGGGAGGCAAACTGTTTTTT.

The V call is TRBV6-5, the J call TRBJ2-1; perhaps TRBD2 as D (5 bases). This CDR3 is built from 15 residues. The V gene lost 7 bases and the J gene lost 4 bases, with 17 bases spanning the gap. CDR1 and CDR2 (germline): MNHEY, SVGAGI. CDR3 nucleotide sequence: TGTGCCAGCAACCTCCGAGCCGGGAATTACAATGAGCAGTTCTTC. Translating it yields CASNLRAGNYNEQFF.

There are a few counts of this clone. The rearrangement uses TRBV5-1 and TRBJ1-1, with D perhaps matching TRBD1 (5 bases). The germline V gene encodes CDR1 SGHRS and CDR2 YFSETQ. The CDR3 extends over 15 amino acids. The ends were cut back, 1 base at V and 7 bases at J, with 17 bases in the middle. CDR3 region: CASSLSIGQGGEAFF. The CDR3 bases are TGCGCCAGCAGCTTGAGTATCGGGCAGGGTGGTGAAGCTTTCTTT.

CDR3 amino acids: CASSFLLVDTQYF. CDR3 nucleotide sequence: TGTGCCAGCAGCTTCCTCCTAGTAGATACGCAGTATTTT. This chain uses TRBV7-9 with TRBJ2-3; D is uncertain. CDR3 length equals 13 residues. Germline CDR1 is SEHNR and CDR2 is FQNEAQ (reference sequence). Trimming pared 3 bases from V and 5 bases from J, leaving 9 bases between.

This clone was observed a single time. The genes are TRBV7-2 and TRBJ2-2; no reliable D call. This CDR3 comprises 14 residues. Between the trimmed V and J ends, which lost 1 base and 1 base, there was a span of 4 bases. The germline CDR1 and CDR2 sequences are SGHTA and FQGNSA. CDR3 sequence: CASSLDRNTGELFF. CDR3 nucleotides: TGTGCCAGCAGCTTAGATAGGAACACCGGGGAGCTGTTTTTT.

V gene TRBV2 combines with J gene TRBJ1-4; 8 nucleotides line up with TRBD1. V dropped 4 bases and J dropped 5; count of bases not matched to a gene: 0. CDR1 is SNHLY, CDR2 FYNNEI, per germline. The CDR3 covers 13 residues. The CDR3 here is CASSGTGNEKLFF. The CDR3 DNA is TGTGCCAGCAGTGGGACAGGGAATGAAAAACTGTTTTTT.

The chain combines TRBV28 with TRBJ2-1; 7 bases are shared with TRBD2. CDR1 MDHEN and CDR2 SYDVKM come from the germline V gene. The CDR3 length is 14 residues. The junction had 8 bases not matched to a gene; V was cut back by 2 bases and J by 10 bases. The CDR3 region has the DNA TGTGCCAGCAGTTTAATACTAGCGAGGTACGAGCAGTTCTTC. Translated, it gives CASSLILARYEQFF.

The V gene is TRBV28, the J gene TRBJ1-5; 7 bases match TRBD1. J gave up 5 bases and V 6 bases, and 4 bases lay outside the gene matches. The CDR3 contains 13 residues. CDR1 is MDHEN and CDR2 is SYDVKM in the germline V gene. The CDR3 here is CASRTGSDQPQHF. In DNA, the CDR3 is TGTGCCAGCAGGACAGGGTCTGATCAGCCCCAGCATTTT.

The rearrangement links TRBV5-8 to TRBJ2-1; TRBD1 aligns across 8 bases. Germline V CDR1 and CDR2: SGHTS, YDEGEE. There are 18 residues in the CDR3. With 4 bases clipped from V and 0 bases from J, the junction kept 12 bases outside the gene matches. The CDR3, as DNA: TGTGCCAGCAGCGAGGACAGGGCAATCTACTCCTCCTACAATGAGCAGTTCTTC. It translates to CASSEDRAIYSSYNEQFF.

V and J are TRBV6-1 and TRBJ2-3, with TRBD2 as a possible D gene (5 bases). The CDR3 has 13 residues. Trimming pared 6 bases from V and 6 bases from J, leaving 13 bases between. Germline CDR1 is MNHNS and CDR2 is SASEGT. The CDR3 protein is CASRESLADTQYF. In DNA, the CDR3 is TGTGCCAGCAGGGAGTCCTTAGCGGATACGCAGTATTTT.

In this sample, this clone turned up once. CDR3 sequence: CASSLGTGLGYTF. As DNA, the CDR3 is TGTGCCAGCAGCTTGGGGACAGGGCTCGGCTACACCTTC. The chain joins TRBV5-8 to TRBJ1-2, with 8 bases lining up with TRBD1. The CDR3 length is 13 residues. The germline V gene encodes CDR1 SGHTS and CDR2 YDEGEE. The V and J ends lost 0 bases and 8 bases, in that order; junction bases with no gene match: 3.

The rearrangement uses TRBV6-1 and TRBJ1-1, with D perhaps matching TRBD1 (6 bases). The V end lost 3 bases, the J end lost 4 bases, and 18 bases lay between the germline ends. CDR1 and CDR2 from the germline V gene are MNHNS and SASEGT. The CDR3 has 16 residues. The chain's CDR3 is CASSEGVGGRGTEAFF. The CDR3 DNA is TGTGCCAGCAGTGAGGGGGTCGGGGGGCGCGGCACTGAAGCTTTCTTT.

The V gene is TRBV4-2, the J gene TRBJ2-3; tentative D call: TRBD2 (6 bases). In germline, CDR1 is LGHNA, CDR2 YNFKEQ. V lost 4 bases to trimming and J lost 9 bases, with 14 bases between them. CDR3 length: 13 residues. CDR3 region: CASSPGDSRTQYF. The CDR3 DNA reads as TGTGCCAGCAGCCCCGGGGACTCCAGAACGCAGTATTTT.

This clone has only a few counts. The chain has TRBV5-6 and TRBJ2-2; D gene ambiguous. This CDR3 contains 15 residues. V was clipped by 0 bases and J by 1 base, with 7 bases between them. The germline V gene encodes CDR1 SGHDT and CDR2 YYEEEE. CDR3 sequence reads: CASSLGAGNTGELFF. In nucleotides, the CDR3 is TGTGCCAGCAGCTTGGGGGCAGGGAACACCGGGGAGCTGTTTTTT.

The chain uses TRBV2 and TRBJ1-6; D ambiguous. The CDR3 consists of 14 residues. CDR1 and CDR2 (germline): SNHLY, FYNNEI. Trimming took off 3 bases at V and 10 bases at J, with 13 bases between the two ends. CDR3 DNA sequence: TGTGCCAGCAGTGACGGGTTTTTTGGGTCACCCCTCCACTTT. Translation: CASSDGFFGSPLHF.

The V and J genes are TRBV7-2 and TRBJ1-1, with D perhaps matching TRBD1 (6 bases). CDR3 length equals 15 residues. Trimming removed 5 bases at V and 5 bases at J, with 18 bases between. Germline V gene sequence: CDR1 SGHTA, CDR2 FQGNSA. The CDR3 DNA sequence: TGTGCCAGCAGCCAATCCAGGGGAAGTGGGACTGAAGCTTTCTTT. It encodes CASSQSRGSGTEAFF.

V usage is TRBV5-1 and J usage is TRBJ2-1, with 9 bases that match TRBD2. The junction had 5 bases not matched to a gene; V was cut back by 4 bases and J by 3 bases. Germline V lookup: CDR1 SGHRS, CDR2 YFSETQ. The CDR3 consists of 15 residues. CDR3 DNA: TGCGCCAGCAGCCCACTAGCGGGCCACTACAATGAGCAGTTCTTC. Translation: CASSPLAGHYNEQFF.